Each of the 8 T cell receptor beta chains below was sequenced from the same sample in a study of T cell responses to AZD1222 COVID-19 vaccine. Sequencing was performed with immunoSEQ multiplex PCR; in TCRdb, only in-frame clones are kept and a portion is missing. Of 250,000 to 300,000 clones in the sample, around 93% were seen once. The sequencing used peripheral blood, collected 28 days after the second AZD1222 dose. The source of these receptors is an adult who received the AZD1222 COVID-19 vaccine.

In nucleotides, the CDR3 is TGTGCCAGCAGCCCCCCCCAGGCGGAGGGAGCTTTCTTT. Amino acid sequence: CASSPPQAEGAFF. The chain links TRBV9 to TRBJ1-1; D gene ambiguous. CDR1 and CDR2 from the germline V gene are SGDLS and YYNGEE. V was pared by 4 bases and J by 10 bases, with 17 bases between. This CDR3 region has 13 residues.

V gene TRBV5-6 combines with J gene TRBJ2-7, with 7 bases fitting TRBD2. Germline V gene data show CDR1 as SGHDT and CDR2 as YYEEEE. This CDR3 comprises 13 residues. Trimming took 0 bases from V and 8 from J; bases not matched to a gene: 5. CDR3 sequence reads: CASSLDGGVKQYF. DNA of the CDR3: TGTGCCAGCAGCTTGGATGGGGGGGTAAAGCAGTACTTC. The full variable domain, rest sourced from reference TRBV5-6 and TRBJ2-7, is DAGVTQSPTHLIKTRGQQVTLRCSPKSGHDTVSWYQQALGQGPQFIFQYYEEEERQRGNFPDRFSGHQFPNYSSELNVNALLLGDSALYLCASSLDGGVKQYFGPGTRLTVT.

The rearrangement links TRBV19 to TRBJ2-2; D is possibly TRBD1 or TRBD2 (7 bases each). V was clipped by 7 bases and J by 4 bases, with 19 bases between them. The CDR3 is 16 residues long. In germline, CDR1 is LNHDA, CDR2 SQIVND (reference sequence). The CDR3: CASNKFSGGGTGELFF. CDR3 nucleotides: TGTGCCAGTAATAAGTTCTCAGGGGGGGGCACCGGGGAGCTGTTTTTT. Supplemented by reference TRBV19 and TRBJ2-2, the full variable domain reads DGGITQSPKYLFRKEGQNVTLSCEQNLNHDAMYWYRQDPGQGLRLIYYSQIVNDFQKGDIAEGYSVSREKKESFPLTVTSAQKNPTAFYLCASNKFSGGGTGELFFGEGSRLTVL.

The chain joins TRBV28 to TRBJ2-7; D is undetermined. The CDR3 contains 13 residues. Germline V lookup: CDR1 MDHEN, CDR2 SYDVKM. V dropped 10 bases and J dropped 2 bases, with 15 bases sitting between them. The CDR3 DNA reads TGTGCCACCGCAAGGGCGGTTCCCTACGAGCAGTACTTC. This translates into CATARAVPYEQYF.

The chain employs TRBV6-5 and TRBJ1-5; 9 bases match TRBD1. The CDR3 sequence is 14 residues long. Germline V CDR1 and CDR2: MNHEY, SVGAGI. The junction had 3 bases not matched to a gene; V was cut back by 5 bases and J by 4 bases. Here the CDR3 reads CASSRTGVNQPQHF. The DNA of the CDR3 is TGTGCCAGCAGTCGGACAGGGGTGAATCAGCCCCAGCATTTT.

For this clone: Mismatch with germline at one junction end may stem from a read error. V gene TRBV5-1 combines with J gene TRBJ1-4; tentative D call: TRBD1 (6 bases). CDR3 length: 13 residues. Germline V CDR1 and CDR2: SGHRS, YFSETQ. The CDR3 coding sequence is TGCGCCAGCAGGTTGGGGGCCGGTGAAAAACTGTTTTTT. It yields the protein CASRLGAGEKLFF.

V usage is TRBV28 and J usage is TRBJ1-2; D is possibly TRBD1 (5 bases). From germline, CDR1 is MDHEN and CDR2 SYDVKM. The CDR3 length is 14 residues. V dropped 4 bases and J dropped 0 bases, with 9 bases sitting between them. The CDR3 region is CASSYGASNYGYTF. The CDR3 bases are TGTGCCAGCAGTTATGGGGCTTCTAACTATGGCTACACCTTC.

The chain joins TRBV7-9 to TRBJ2-1; D is possibly TRBD1 (6 bases). Trimming took 3 bases from V and 6 from J, leaving 12 bases between them. This CDR3 region has 14 residues. Germline loops: CDR1 SEHNR, CDR2 FQNEAQ (reference sequence). This CDR3 reads CASSLAGDFNEQFF. Here the CDR3 DNA reads TGTGCCAGCAGCTTGGCAGGGGATTTCAATGAGCAGTTCTTC.